This TCR beta chain derives from a study of T cell repertoires in cytomegalovirus infection (dated by TCRdb to about 2019). For context, the study as a whole: Because public TCR beta signatures pointed to carriage of CMV infection together with the matching HLA type, the HLA type of each donor mattered for the analysis.

TCRdb lists the instrument as Illumina HiSeq 1500. The public reads were quality trimmed at Q25 with fastp and then assembled into clones with MiXCR by TCRdb, keeping productive beta chains. Every entry covers one CDR3 protein and lists the most common genes and DNA from its rows. For this sample the table gives fewer than 700,000 distinct CDR3 sequences, of which roughly 24% were detected only once. Of the sample, roughly 8% falls within the top ten clones. A distance of 12 bases separates the germline ends of V and J, which lose 3 bases and 4 bases respectively. According to the germline V gene, CDR1 reads MNHNS and CDR2 reads SASEGT. Including cysteine and phenylalanine, the CDR3 has 14 amino acids. Of the read, only the CDR3 DNA is kept; its 42 bases are in frame from base 1. This clonotype has more than one count but fewer than ten. Its antigen is unknown. No base quality values were provided; no much bigger clone lies one nucleotide off.

The paper's findings and limits, for the study overall: In both this cohort and an independent roughly 400-donor cohort, the cumulative frequency of public TCR beta family members distinguished carriers of CMV infection plus the relevant HLA type. The ex vivo response was dominated by HLA-C-restricted CMV-specific TCR beta clonotypes, which also provided the single most frequent clonotype in two of eight donors.

The origin of this receptor is a human donor in good health (CMV status not recorded). Some clones in this sample may be carry-over from other donors' samples. Recombination connected TRBV6-1 to TRBJ1-1, with no confidently assigned D gene. Sequenced sample: CD8+ T cells from PBMCs. The CDR3 in this case is CASSEPGETTEAFF. The DNA sequence reads TGTGCCAGCAGTGAGCCCGGGGAAACCACTGAAGCTTTCTTT.